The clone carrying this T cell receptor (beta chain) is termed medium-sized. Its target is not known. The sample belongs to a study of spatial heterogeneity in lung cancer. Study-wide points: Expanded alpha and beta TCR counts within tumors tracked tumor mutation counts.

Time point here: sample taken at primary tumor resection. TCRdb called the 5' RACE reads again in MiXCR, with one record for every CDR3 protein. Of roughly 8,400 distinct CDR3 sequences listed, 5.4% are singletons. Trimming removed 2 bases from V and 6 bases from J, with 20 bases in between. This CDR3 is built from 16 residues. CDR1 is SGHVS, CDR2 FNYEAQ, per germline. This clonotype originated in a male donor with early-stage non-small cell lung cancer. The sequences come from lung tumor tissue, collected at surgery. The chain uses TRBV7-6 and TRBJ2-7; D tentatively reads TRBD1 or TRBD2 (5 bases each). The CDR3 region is CASSLLVGEGIGEQYF. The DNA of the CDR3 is TGTGCCAGCAGCTTACTTGTGGGAGAGGGGATCGGCGAGCAGTACTTC.